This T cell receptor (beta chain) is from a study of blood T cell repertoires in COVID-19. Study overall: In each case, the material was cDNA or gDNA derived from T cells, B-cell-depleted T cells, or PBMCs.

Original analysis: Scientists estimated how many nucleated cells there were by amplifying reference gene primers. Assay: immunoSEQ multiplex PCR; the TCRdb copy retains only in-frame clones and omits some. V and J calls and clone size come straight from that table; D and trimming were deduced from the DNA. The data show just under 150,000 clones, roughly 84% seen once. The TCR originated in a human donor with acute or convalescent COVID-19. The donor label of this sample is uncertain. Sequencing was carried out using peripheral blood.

The CDR3 bases are TGCAGCGTGTTAACCGGACAGGGGGCTAAGCAGGCGGCTTTCTTT. Translation gives CSVLTGQGAKQAAFF. The chain has TRBV29-1 and TRBJ1-1; 11 positions agree with TRBD1. CDR1 and CDR2 from the germline V gene are SQVTM and ANQGSEA. J gave up 11 bases and V 6 bases, and 17 bases lay outside the gene matches. This CDR3 is built from 15 residues.